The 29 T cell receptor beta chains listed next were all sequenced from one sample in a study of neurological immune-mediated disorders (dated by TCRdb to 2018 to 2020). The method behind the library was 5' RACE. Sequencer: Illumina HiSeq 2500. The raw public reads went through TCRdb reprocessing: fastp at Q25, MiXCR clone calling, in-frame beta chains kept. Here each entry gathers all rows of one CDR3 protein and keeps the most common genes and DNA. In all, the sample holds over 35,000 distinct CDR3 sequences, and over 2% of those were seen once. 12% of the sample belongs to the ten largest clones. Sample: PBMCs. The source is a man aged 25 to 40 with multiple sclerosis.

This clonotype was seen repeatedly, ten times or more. The CDR3 spells CASSLAGGYADTQYF. The CDR3 bases are TGTGCCAGCAGCTTAGCGGGGGGCTACGCAGATACGCAGTATTTT. J is TRBJ2-3 and V is TRBV7-2, with D perhaps given as TRBD1 or TRBD2 (6 bases each). The CDR3 is 15 amino acids. Per the germline V gene, CDR1 is SGHTA and CDR2 is FQGNSA. The germline V and J ends were trimmed by 0 bases and 4 bases, with 11 bases remaining between them.

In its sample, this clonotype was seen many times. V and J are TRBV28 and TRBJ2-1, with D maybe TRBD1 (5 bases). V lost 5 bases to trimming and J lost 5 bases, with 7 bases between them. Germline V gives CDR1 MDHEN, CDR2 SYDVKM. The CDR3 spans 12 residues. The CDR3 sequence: CASSQQDNEQFF. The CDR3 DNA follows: TGTGCCAGCAGTCAACAGGACAATGAGCAGTTCTTC.

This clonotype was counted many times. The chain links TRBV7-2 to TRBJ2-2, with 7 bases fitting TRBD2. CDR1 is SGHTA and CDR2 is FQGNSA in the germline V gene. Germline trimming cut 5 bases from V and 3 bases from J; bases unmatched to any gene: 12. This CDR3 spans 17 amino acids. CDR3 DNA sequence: TGTGCCAGCAGCCTTGAAATCGGGACTATTCACACCGGGGAGCTGTTTTTT. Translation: CASSLEIGTIHTGELFF.

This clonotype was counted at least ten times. Written as DNA, the CDR3 is TGTGCCAGCAGGAGCCGACCCATAGTCCTAGGCTACAATGAGCAGTTCTTC. Protein product: CASRSRPIVLGYNEQFF. V and J are TRBV6-2 or TRBV6-3 and TRBJ2-1, with D unclear. This CDR3 region has 17 residues. The V end was cut by 6 bases, the J end by 3 bases, with 21 bases between. From germline, CDR1 is MNHEY and CDR2 SVGEGT.

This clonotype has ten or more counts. In nucleotides, the CDR3 is TGCAGTGCTAGAGACCCCGCGGGACAGGGGGACTACGAGCAGTACTTC. This codes for CSARDPAGQGDYEQYF. The chain combines TRBV20-1 with TRBJ2-7, with 11 positions matching TRBD1. This CDR3 is built from 16 residues. After removal of 0 bases from V and 3 bases from J, the junction contained 7 bases not matched to a gene. Germline V lookup: CDR1 DFQATT, CDR2 SNEGSKA (reference sequence).

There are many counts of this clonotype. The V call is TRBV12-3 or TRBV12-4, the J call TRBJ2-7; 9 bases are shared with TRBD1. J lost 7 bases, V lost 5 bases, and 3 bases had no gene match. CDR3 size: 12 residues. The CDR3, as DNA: TGTGCCAGCAGTCCCGGACAGGGGGAGCAGTACTTC. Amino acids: CASSPGQGEQYF.

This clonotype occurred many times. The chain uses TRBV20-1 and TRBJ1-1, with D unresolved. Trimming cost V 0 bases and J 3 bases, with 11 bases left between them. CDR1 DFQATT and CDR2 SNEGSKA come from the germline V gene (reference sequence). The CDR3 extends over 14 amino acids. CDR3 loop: CSAREGGSDTEAFF. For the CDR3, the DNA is TGCAGTGCTAGAGAAGGAGGGTCGGACACTGAAGCTTTCTTT.

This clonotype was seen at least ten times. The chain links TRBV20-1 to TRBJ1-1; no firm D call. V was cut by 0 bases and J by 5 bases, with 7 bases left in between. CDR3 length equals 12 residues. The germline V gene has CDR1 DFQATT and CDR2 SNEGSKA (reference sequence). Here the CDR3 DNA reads TGCAGTGCTAGAGATCCGGGGACTGAAGCTTTCTTT. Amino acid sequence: CSARDPGTEAFF.

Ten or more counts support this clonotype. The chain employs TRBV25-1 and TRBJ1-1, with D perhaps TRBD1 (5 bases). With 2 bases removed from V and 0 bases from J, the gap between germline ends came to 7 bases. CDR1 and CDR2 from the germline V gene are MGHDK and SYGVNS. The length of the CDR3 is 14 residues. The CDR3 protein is CASSEQGMNTEAFF. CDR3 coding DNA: TGTGCCAGCAGTGAACAGGGCATGAACACTGAAGCTTTCTTT.

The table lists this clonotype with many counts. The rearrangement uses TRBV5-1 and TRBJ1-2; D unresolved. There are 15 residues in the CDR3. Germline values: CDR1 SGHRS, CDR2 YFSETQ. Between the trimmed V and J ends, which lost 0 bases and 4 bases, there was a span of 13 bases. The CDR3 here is CASSLGPRAGYGYTF. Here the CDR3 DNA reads TGCGCCAGCAGCTTGGGCCCTCGGGCCGGCTATGGCTACACCTTC.

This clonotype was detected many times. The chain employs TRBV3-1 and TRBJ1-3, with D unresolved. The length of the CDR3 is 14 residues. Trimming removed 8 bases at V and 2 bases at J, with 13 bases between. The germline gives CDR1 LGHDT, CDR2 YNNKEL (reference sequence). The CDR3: CASRTPAAGNTIYF. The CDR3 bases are TGTGCCAGCCGAACACCAGCCGCTGGAAACACCATATATTTT.

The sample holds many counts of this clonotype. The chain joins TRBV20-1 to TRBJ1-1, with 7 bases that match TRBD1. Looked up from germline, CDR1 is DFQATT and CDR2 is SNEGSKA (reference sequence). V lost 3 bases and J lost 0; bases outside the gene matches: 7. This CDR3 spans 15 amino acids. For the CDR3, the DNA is TGCAGTGCTAGTTGGGACAGAGTTATGAACACTGAAGCTTTCTTT. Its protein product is CSASWDRVMNTEAFF.

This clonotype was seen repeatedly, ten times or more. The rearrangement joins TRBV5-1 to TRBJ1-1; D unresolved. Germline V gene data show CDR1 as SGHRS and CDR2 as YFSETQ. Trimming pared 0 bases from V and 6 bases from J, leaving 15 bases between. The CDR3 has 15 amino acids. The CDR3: CASSLVPSPMSEAFF. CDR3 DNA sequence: TGCGCCAGCAGCTTGGTTCCAAGTCCTATGTCTGAAGCTTTCTTT. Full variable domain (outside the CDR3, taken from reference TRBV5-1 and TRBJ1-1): KAGVTQTPRYLIKTRGQQVTLSCSPISGHRSVSWYQQTPGQGLQFLFEYFSETQRNKGNFPGRFSGRQFSNSRSEMNVSTLELGDSALYLCASSLVPSPMSEAFFGQGTRLTVV.

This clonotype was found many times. The CDR3 DNA sequence: TGTGCCAGCAGTTACTCGCTGGGCAATGAGCAGTTCTTC. The encoded protein is CASSYSLGNEQFF. The rearrangement links TRBV6-2 or TRBV6-3 to TRBJ2-1; unclear D gene. The germline gives CDR1 MNHEY, CDR2 SVGEGT. Trimming removed 0 bases at V and 6 bases at J, with 6 bases between. The CDR3 is 13 residues long.

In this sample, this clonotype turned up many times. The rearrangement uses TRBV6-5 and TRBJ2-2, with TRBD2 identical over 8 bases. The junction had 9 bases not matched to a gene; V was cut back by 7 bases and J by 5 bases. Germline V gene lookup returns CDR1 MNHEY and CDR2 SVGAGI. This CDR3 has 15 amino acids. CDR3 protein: CASTPGERETGELFF. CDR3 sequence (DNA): TGTGCCAGCACCCCTGGGGAGCGGGAGACCGGGGAGCTGTTTTTT.

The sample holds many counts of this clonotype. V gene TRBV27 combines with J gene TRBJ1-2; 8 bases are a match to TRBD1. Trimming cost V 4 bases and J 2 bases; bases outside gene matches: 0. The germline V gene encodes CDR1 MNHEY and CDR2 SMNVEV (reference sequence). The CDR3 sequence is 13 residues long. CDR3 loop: CASSWTGNYGYTF. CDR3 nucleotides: TGTGCCAGCAGTTGGACAGGGAACTATGGCTACACCTTC.

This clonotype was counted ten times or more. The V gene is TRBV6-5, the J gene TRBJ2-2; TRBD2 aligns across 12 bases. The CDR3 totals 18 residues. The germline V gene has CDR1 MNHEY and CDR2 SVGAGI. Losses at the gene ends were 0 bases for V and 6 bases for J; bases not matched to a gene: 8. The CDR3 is CASSYSPTSGGESGELFF. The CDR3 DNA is TGTGCCAGCAGTTACTCGCCGACTAGCGGGGGAGAGTCCGGGGAGCTGTTTTTT.

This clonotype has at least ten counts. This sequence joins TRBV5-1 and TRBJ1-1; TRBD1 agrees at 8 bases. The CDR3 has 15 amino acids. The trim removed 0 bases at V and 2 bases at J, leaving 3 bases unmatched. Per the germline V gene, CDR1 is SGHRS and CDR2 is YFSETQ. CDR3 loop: CASSLEPGGNTEAFF. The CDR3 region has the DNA TGCGCCAGCAGCTTGGAACCAGGGGGCAACACTGAAGCTTTCTTT.

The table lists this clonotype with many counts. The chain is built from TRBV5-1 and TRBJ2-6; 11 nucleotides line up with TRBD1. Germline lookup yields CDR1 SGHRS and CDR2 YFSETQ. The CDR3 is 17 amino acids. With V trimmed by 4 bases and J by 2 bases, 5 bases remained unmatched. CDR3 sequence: CASSNPGQGAGANVLTF. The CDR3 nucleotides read TGCGCCAGCAGCAACCCGGGACAGGGGGCTGGGGCCAACGTCCTGACTTTC.

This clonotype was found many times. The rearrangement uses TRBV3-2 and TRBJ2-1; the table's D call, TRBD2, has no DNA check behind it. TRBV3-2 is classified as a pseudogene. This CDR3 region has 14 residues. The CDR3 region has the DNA TGTGCCAGCAGCACTAGCGGGAGGAACAATGAGCAGTTCTTC. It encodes CASSTSGRNNEQFF.

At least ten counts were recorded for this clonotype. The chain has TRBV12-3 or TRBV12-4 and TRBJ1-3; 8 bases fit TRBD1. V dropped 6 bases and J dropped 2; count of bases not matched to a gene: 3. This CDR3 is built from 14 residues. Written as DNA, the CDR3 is TGTGCCAGCAGCGACAGGGGACCTGGAAACACCATATATTTT. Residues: CASSDRGPGNTIYF.

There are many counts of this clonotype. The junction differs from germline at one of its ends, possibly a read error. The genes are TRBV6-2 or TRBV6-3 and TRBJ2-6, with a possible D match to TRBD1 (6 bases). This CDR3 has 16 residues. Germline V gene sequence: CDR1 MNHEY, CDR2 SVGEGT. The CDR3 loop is CASSDSTGSGANVLTF. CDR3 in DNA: TGTGCCAGCAGTGACTCCACAGGGTCTGGGGCCAACGTCCTGACTTTC.

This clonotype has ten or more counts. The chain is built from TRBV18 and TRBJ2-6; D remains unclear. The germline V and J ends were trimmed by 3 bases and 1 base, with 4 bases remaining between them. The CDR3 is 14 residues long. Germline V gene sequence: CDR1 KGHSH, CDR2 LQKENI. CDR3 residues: CASSPQSGANVLTF. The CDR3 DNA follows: TGTGCCAGCTCACCGCAATCTGGGGCCAACGTCCTGACTTTC.

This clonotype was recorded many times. CDR3 sequence: CSAAPANSGFQETQYF. CDR3 DNA: TGCAGTGCTGCCCCGGCGAATAGCGGTTTTCAAGAGACCCAGTACTTC. The rearrangement links TRBV20-1 to TRBJ2-5; D possibly corresponds to TRBD2 (6 bases). V lost 5 bases to trimming and J lost 2 bases, with 21 bases between them. Germline V lookup: CDR1 DFQATT, CDR2 SNEGSKA (reference sequence). There are 16 residues in the CDR3.

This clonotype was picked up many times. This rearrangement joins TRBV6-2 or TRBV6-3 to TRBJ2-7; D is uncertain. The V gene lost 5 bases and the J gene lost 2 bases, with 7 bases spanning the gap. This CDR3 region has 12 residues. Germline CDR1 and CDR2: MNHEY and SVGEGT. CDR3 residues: CASSIITYEQYF. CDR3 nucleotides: TGTGCCAGCAGTATTATCACCTACGAGCAGTACTTC.

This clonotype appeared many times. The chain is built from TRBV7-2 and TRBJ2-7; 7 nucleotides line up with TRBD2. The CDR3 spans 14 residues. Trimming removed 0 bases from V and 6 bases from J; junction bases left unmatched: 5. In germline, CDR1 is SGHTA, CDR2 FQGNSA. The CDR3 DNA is TGTGCCAGCAGCTTAGCGCTCGGCGGGGGCGAGCAGTACTTC. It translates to CASSLALGGGEQYF. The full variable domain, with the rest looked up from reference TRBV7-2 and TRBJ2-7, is GAGVSQSPSNKVTEKGKDVELRCDPISGHTALYWYRQSLGQGLEFLIYFQGNSAPDKSGLPSDRFSAERTGGSVSTLTIQRTQQEDSAVYLCASSLALGGGEQYFGPGTRLTVT.

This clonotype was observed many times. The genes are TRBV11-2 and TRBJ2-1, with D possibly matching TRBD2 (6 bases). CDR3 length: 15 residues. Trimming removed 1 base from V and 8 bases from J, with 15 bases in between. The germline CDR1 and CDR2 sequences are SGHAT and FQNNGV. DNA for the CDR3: TGTGCCAGCAGCTTAGTCCCGGGAGCGAGGGATGAGCAGTTCTTC. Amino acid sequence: CASSLVPGARDEQFF.

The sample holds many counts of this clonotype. The CDR3 DNA is TGCAGTGCGAGCGGAAGCTATGGCTACACCTTC. It yields the protein CSASGSYGYTF. The rearrangement joins TRBV20-1 to TRBJ1-2; D ambiguous. CDR3 size: 11 residues. Between the trimmed V and J ends, which lost 6 bases and 4 bases, there was a span of 9 bases. Germline V gene lookup returns CDR1 DFQATT and CDR2 SNEGSKA (reference sequence).

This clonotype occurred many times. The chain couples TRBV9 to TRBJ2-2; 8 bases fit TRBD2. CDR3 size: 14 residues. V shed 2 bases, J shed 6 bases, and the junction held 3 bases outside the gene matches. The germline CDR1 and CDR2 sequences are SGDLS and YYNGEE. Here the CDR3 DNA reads TGTGCCAGCAGCGTTACGGGGGGGCCCGGGGAGCTGTTTTTT. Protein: CASSVTGGPGELFF. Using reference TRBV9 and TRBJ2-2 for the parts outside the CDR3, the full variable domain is DSGVTQTPKHLITATGQRVTLRCSPRSGDLSVYWYQQSLDQGLQFLIQYYNGEERAKGNILERFSAQQFPDLHSELNLSSLELGDSALYFCASSVTGGPGELFFGEGSRLTVL.